Listed below are T cell receptor beta chains from one sample, sequenced in a study of immune heterogeneity within non-small cell lung tumors. One entry per CDR3 protein, called by TCRdb with MiXCR from the multiplex PCR reads. The profile shows approximately 4,200 distinct CDR3 sequences, roughly 30% of them singletons. What was sequenced was lung tumor tissue. The receptors were gathered from a man aged 60 to 69 with non-small cell lung cancer. Each CDR3 is given with its conserved first and last residue. The D gene is left open where the match is weak. Clone size appears in some rows only: once, few, many, or a class for an expanded clone.

>TRBV5-1|TRBJ2-3|medium-sized|.
TGCGCCAGCAGCCCAGGATCGTATACGCAGTATTTT
CASSPGSYTQYF
>TRBV4-1|TRBJ1-1|medium-sized|TRBD1
TGCGCCAGCAGCCACGAGACAGGGTTGGTAGCTTTCTTT
CASSHETGLVAFF
>TRBV11-2|TRBJ2-5|few|.
TGTGCCAGCAGCTTATCACAGGGTCAGGGGCAAGAGACCCAGTACTTC
CASSLSQGQGQETQYF
>TRBV14|TRBJ1-2|medium-sized|.
TGTGCCAGCAGCCTCTTCTCCGGGACGGCCTATGGCTACACCTTC
CASSLFSGTAYGYTF
>TRBV20-1|TRBJ2-7|medium-sized|.
TGCAGTGCTAGAGAGAGTACAGGGATCCCTGACGAGCAGTACTTC
CSARESTGIPDEQYF
>TRBV4-1|TRBJ2-3|.|.
TGCGCCAGCAGCCAGGCCGATACGCAGTATTTT
CASSQADTQYF
>TRBV20-1|TRBJ2-7|few|TRBD1
TGCAGTGCTAGATTGACAGGGACAGTCTTTGCCTACGAGCAGTACTTC
CSARLTGTVFAYEQYF
>TRBV7-2|TRBJ2-5|few|TRBD2
TGTGCCAGCAGCTTACTACCTAGCGGGGGGCAAGAGACCCAGTACTTC
CASSLLPSGGQETQYF
>TRBV18|TRBJ2-5|few|.
TGTGCCAGCTCACCAAACGAGGGGGAGACCCAGTACTTC
CASSPNEGETQYF
>TRBV11-3|TRBJ2-7|medium-sized|TRBD1
TGTGCCAGCAGAAAAACAGGGGGCGGCGAGCAGTACTTC
CASRKTGGGEQYF
>TRBV20-1|TRBJ2-3|.|TRBD2
TGCAGTGCTAGAAGGACTGTAGCGGGAGACCCTACCACAGATACGCAGTATTTT
CSARRTVAGDPTTDTQYF
>TRBV20-1|TRBJ1-5|medium-sized|TRBD1
TGCAGTGCTAGGACAGGGGGTCAGCCCCAGCATTTT
CSARTGGQPQHF
>TRBV6-2/TRBV6-3|TRBJ1-6|.|TRBD1
TGTGCCAGCAGAACGACAGGGGGCAAGTCACCCCTCCACTTT
CASRTTGGKSPLHF
>TRBV11-2|TRBJ2-1|.|.
TGTGCCAGCAGCAAAACAGGGAGCTCCTACAATGAGCAGTTCTTC
CASSKTGSSYNEQFF
>TRBV19|TRBJ2-1|few|TRBD2
TGTGCCAGTAGTCCCCAGGCTAGCGGGAGCCGCAATGAGCAGTTCTTC
CASSPQASGSRNEQFF
>TRBV20-1|TRBJ2-3|medium-sized|.
TGCAGTGCTAAGCGGGTCGGGCCAGATACGCAGTATTTT
CSAKRVGPDTQYF
>TRBV19|TRBJ1-5|.|.
TGTGCCAGTAGCAAAAACCAGGGACAGCCCCAGCATTTT
CASSKNQGQPQHF
>TRBV2|TRBJ1-1|medium-sized|.
TGTGCCAGCCACACCGGGGGTAGGGCAACTGAAGCTTTCTTT
CASHTGGRATEAFF
>TRBV24-1|TRBJ2-1|medium-sized|TRBD1
TGTGCCACTGCGAGGACAGGCTCCTACAATGAGCAGTTCTTC
CATARTGSYNEQFF
>TRBV2|TRBJ2-7|.|.
TGTGCCAGCAGCGATCAGGTGATAAGCTCCTACGAGCAGTACTTC
CASSDQVISSYEQYF
>TRBV28|TRBJ2-7|.|TRBD2
TGTGCCAGCAGTCCACCGACTAGCGGGAGAATCGAGCAGTACTTC
CASSPPTSGRIEQYF
>TRBV29-1|TRBJ2-1|medium-sized|.
TGCAGCGGCGTAGCGGATTTCTACAATGAGCAGTTCTTC
CSGVADFYNEQFF
>TRBV12-3/TRBV12-4|TRBJ1-1|few|.
TGTGCCAGCAGTTTAATGAGCACTGAAGCTTTCTTT
CASSLMSTEAFF
>TRBV9|TRBJ1-4|medium-sized|.
TGTGCCAGCAGCGGACATTTTAATGAAAAACTGTTTTTT
CASSGHFNEKLFF
>TRBV5-1|TRBJ2-7|large|TRBD2
TGCGCCAGCAGCCCGGCGGCCCTACTAGCGGGATACTACGAGCAGTACTTC
CASSPAALLAGYYEQYF
>TRBV6-2/TRBV6-3|TRBJ2-3|medium-sized|TRBD2
TGTGCCAGCAGTATAGCTAGCGGAAATACGCAGTATTTT
CASSIASGNTQYF
>TRBV28|TRBJ1-5|.|.
TGTGCCAGCAGTCCATGGGACGGAACAAGACAGCCCCAGCATTTT
CASSPWDGTRQPQHF
>TRBV24-1|TRBJ2-2|once|TRBD1
TGTGCCACCAGTGACCTAACAGGGGCCGGGGAGCTGTTTTTT
CATSDLTGAGELFF
>TRBV7-9|TRBJ2-7|large|TRBD1
TGTGCCAGCAGCCCCCGGGACAGGGGGCTCGAGCAGTACTTC
CASSPRDRGLEQYF
>TRBV5-6|TRBJ2-2|.|TRBD1
TGTGCCAGCAGCTTGGTAGACAGGGATACCGGGGAGCTGTTTTTT
CASSLVDRDTGELFF
>TRBV12-3/TRBV12-4|TRBJ2-7|medium-sized|TRBD1
TGTGCCAGCAGTTTATTGGTGGGACAGGGCCCTTACGAGCAGTACTTC
CASSLLVGQGPYEQYF
>TRBV20-1|TRBJ2-1|medium-sized|TRBD2
TGCAGTGCTAGAAGGGGAGCGGGATCCTCCTACAATGAGCAGTTCTTC
CSARRGAGSSYNEQFF
>TRBV2|TRBJ2-7|.|.
TGTGCCAGCAGTGACCGGGTGTACGAGCAGTACTTC
CASSDRVYEQYF
>TRBV15|TRBJ1-2|once|.
TGTGCCACCAGCAGAGATGTAAAGGTTGGGAGCTACACCTTC
CATSRDVKVGSYTF
>TRBV12-3/TRBV12-4|TRBJ2-2|medium-sized|TRBD2
TGTGCCAGCAGTTTACTAGCGGGCACCGGGGAGCTGTTTTTT
CASSLLAGTGELFF
>TRBV4-2|TRBJ2-1|medium-sized|.
TGTGCCAGCAGCCAAGACCCCCTTGGGCGAACCTCCTACAATGAGCAGTTCTTC
CASSQDPLGRTSYNEQFF
>TRBV30|TRBJ1-6|medium-sized|.
TGTGCCTGGAGCCAGAATCCGGATTCACCCCTCCACTTT
CAWSQNPDSPLHF
>TRBV29-1|TRBJ2-1|.|.
TGCAGCGTTGATAAGGCAGGGATCTACAATGAGCAGTTCTTC
CSVDKAGIYNEQFF
>TRBV20-1|TRBJ2-5|.|TRBD2
TGCAGTGCTAGAACCGGGACTAGCGTTGAGACCCAGTACTTC
CSARTGTSVETQYF
>TRBV5-1|TRBJ2-7|medium-sized|.
TGCGCCAGCAGTGTGCAGGAGACCTACGAGCAGTACTTC
CASSVQETYEQYF
>TRBV12-3/TRBV12-4|TRBJ2-1|medium-sized|.
TGTGCCAGCGGGCAGGGAGGCAATGAGCAGTTCTTC
CASGQGGNEQFF
>TRBV3-2|TRBJ2-7|medium-sized|.
TGTGCCAGCAGCCAAGACGGGCAATCCTACGAGCAGTACTTC
CASSQDGQSYEQYF
>TRBV29-1|TRBJ1-1|.|.
TGCAGCGTTGGTTGGCAGGGAGACACTGAAGCTTTCTTT
CSVGWQGDTEAFF
>TRBV7-3|TRBJ1-1|.|.
TGTGCCAGCAGCTTGGGTTCGGGCAGGGACACTGAAGCTTTCTTT
CASSLGSGRDTEAFF
>TRBV7-2|TRBJ2-6|medium-sized|.
TGTGCCAGCAGCTTAGAGGCCAGAAACTCTGGGGCCAACGTCCTGACTTTC
CASSLEARNSGANVLTF
>TRBV6-2/TRBV6-3|TRBJ2-4|large|TRBD2
TGTGCCAGCAGTCTAGCGGTACCTCCCAAAAACATTCAGTACTTC
CASSLAVPPKNIQYF
>TRBV12-3/TRBV12-4|TRBJ2-3|.|.
TGTGCCAGCAGCGATCCGTCCTTGGGCACAGATACGCAGTATTTT
CASSDPSLGTDTQYF
>TRBV27|TRBJ2-1|medium-sized|TRBD2
TGTGCCAGCCAGAAACAAGTCGGGACTAGCGGGGCAGAGCAGTTCTTC
CASQKQVGTSGAEQFF
>TRBV5-1|TRBJ2-3|medium-sized|.
TGCGCCAGCAGCGGCCACGGACGGACTAGCACAGATACGCAGTATTTT
CASSGHGRTSTDTQYF
>TRBV3-1|TRBJ2-7|medium-sized|TRBD2
TGTGCCAGCAGCCATCGGACTAGCGGCTACGAGCAGTACTTC
CASSHRTSGYEQYF
>TRBV6-1|TRBJ1-2|medium-sized|.
TGTGCCAGCAGTGAACGCCGGGCCCTTTATGGCTACACCTTC
CASSERRALYGYTF
>TRBV7-2|TRBJ2-7|medium-sized|TRBD2
TGTGCCAGCAGCCTAGGGCTAGCGGGACGTCCCGACTACGAGCAGTACTTC
CASSLGLAGRPDYEQYF
>TRBV5-4|TRBJ1-1|.|.
TGTGCCAGCAGTTATGGACGGAGGACTGAAGCTTTCTTT
CASSYGRRTEAFF
>TRBV7-9|TRBJ2-7|.|TRBD2
TGTGCCAGAAGCTTAGCGCAGGCGGGAGGAACCACCGAGCAGTACTTC
CARSLAQAGGTTEQYF
>TRBV20-1|TRBJ2-3|.|.
TGCAGTGCCGAGCTGACAGGCACAGATACGCAGTATTTT
CSAELTGTDTQYF
>TRBV6-1|TRBJ1-6|.|.
TGTGCCAGCAGCGACCCGACAGGACCTAATTCACCCCTCCACTTT
CASSDPTGPNSPLHF
>TRBV7-2|TRBJ2-2|.|.
TGTGCCAGCAGCTTAACGAACACCGGGGAGCTGTTTTTT
CASSLTNTGELFF
>TRBV9|TRBJ2-7|few|.
TGTGCCAGCAGCGCCGACAGTTATCCCTACGAGCAGTACTTC
CASSADSYPYEQYF
>TRBV14|TRBJ2-7|medium-sized|.
TGTGCCAGCAGTAGTCAGTCCTACGAGCAGTACTTC
CASSSQSYEQYF
>TRBV4-1|TRBJ1-3|few|.
TGCGCCAGCAGCCTTGGAAACACCATATATTTT
CASSLGNTIYF